What follows are 27 T cell receptor beta chains derived from one specimen sequenced in a study of Ad26.COV2.S vaccination and SARS-CoV-2 variants. Documented treatment: some 19 received Ad26.COV2.S at low or high dose, single or two shots; several received placebo; per-sample allocation not given. Repertoires come from day 63 after the first vaccine or placebo injection. Profiled with immunoSEQ multiplex PCR; TCRdb holds only in-frame clones, not every one. The sample lists around 400,000 clones, around nine tenths occurring once. This material consisted of peripheral blood, taken in a trial of Ad26.COV2.S vaccine versus placebo. These receptors were taken from a person between 18 and 65 years old who received the Ad26.COV2.S COVID-19 vaccine or a placebo.

V usage is TRBV12-5 and J usage is TRBJ1-4, with a possible D match to TRBD1 (6 bases). The CDR3 has 15 amino acids. In germline, CDR1 is LGHNT, CDR2 FRNRAP. Deletions cut 5 bases from V and 8 bases from J, with 18 bases between. For the CDR3, the DNA is TGTGCTAGTGGTCCCTCCGGGGGCTCTCGCGAAAAACTGTTTTTT. As protein: CASGPSGGSREKLFF.

The V and J genes are TRBV9 and TRBJ2-7; D ambiguous. The length of the CDR3 is 14 residues. Trimming stripped 2 bases from V and 5 bases from J, with 14 bases between. In germline, CDR1 is SGDLS, CDR2 YYNGEE. CDR3 sequence: CASSVSPGGDEQYF. In nucleotides, the CDR3 is TGTGCCAGCAGCGTCTCCCCCGGTGGGGACGAGCAGTACTTC.

This clone has only a few counts. The chain links TRBV7-8 to TRBJ1-1, with D uncertain. Germline loops: CDR1 SGHVS, CDR2 FQNEAQ. The V end lost 6 bases, the J end lost 1 base, and 9 bases lay between the germline ends. The CDR3 contains 13 residues. CDR3 protein: CASSPTPNTEAFF. The CDR3 DNA reads TGTGCCAGCAGTCCGACCCCGAACACTGAAGCTTTCTTT.

The chain has TRBV2 and TRBJ2-1; 13 nucleotides match TRBD2. CDR1 SNHLY and CDR2 FYNNEI come from the germline V gene. CDR3 length equals 15 residues. The V gene end was trimmed by 4 bases and the J gene end by 9 bases; junction bases not matched to a gene: 6. The CDR3 here is CASSAGTSGMGEQFF. CDR3 DNA sequence: TGTGCCAGCAGTGCCGGGACTAGCGGGATGGGTGAGCAGTTCTTC.

The chain joins TRBV7-9 to TRBJ2-3; 10 nucleotides line up with TRBD2. The trim removed 1 base at V and 4 bases at J, leaving 8 bases unmatched. From germline, CDR1 is SEHNR and CDR2 FQNEAQ (reference sequence). The CDR3 extends over 17 amino acids. The CDR3 loop is CASSLGRASGSADTQYF. In DNA form, the CDR3 reads TGTGCCAGCAGCTTAGGGCGGGCTAGCGGGAGCGCAGATACGCAGTATTTT.

This chain links TRBV28 with TRBJ2-5; a possible D gene is TRBD1 (6 bases). The CDR3 spans 14 residues. Trimming shortened V by 4 bases and J by 5 bases, and 14 bases separated the two germline ends. Germline-derived CDR1 and CDR2 are MDHEN and SYDVKM. The CDR3 DNA follows: TGTGCCAGCAGTTCAAAGACAGGTCGGGAGACCCAGTACTTC. Protein product: CASSSKTGRETQYF.

The CDR3 DNA is TGTGCCAGCACCCGGGACAGCAACAATCAGCCCCAGCATTTT. It yields the protein CASTRDSNNQPQHF. The rearrangement links TRBV2 to TRBJ1-5; 7 bases line up with TRBD1. J gave up 3 bases and V 7 bases, and 6 bases lay outside the gene matches. The CDR3 covers 14 residues. In germline, CDR1 is SNHLY, CDR2 FYNNEI.

This clone was counted between two and nine times. V gene TRBV5-1 combines with J gene TRBJ2-1, with a possible D match to TRBD2 (6 bases). The CDR3 spans 14 residues. CDR1 SGHRS and CDR2 YFSETQ come from the germline V gene. V lost 8 bases and J 6 bases, leaving 18 bases between the germline ends. The DNA of the CDR3 is TGCGCCAGGGGACTTCTACTCCCAGGCAATGAGCAGTTCTTC. Amino acids: CARGLLLPGNEQFF. Together with reference TRBV5-1 and TRBJ2-1, the CDR3 gives the full variable domain: KAGVTQTPRYLIKTRGQQVTLSCSPISGHRSVSWYQQTPGQGLQFLFEYFSETQRNKGNFPGRFSGRQFSNSRSEMNVSTLELGDSALYLCARGLLLPGNEQFFGPGTRLTVL.

The chain is built from TRBV7-9 and TRBJ2-2; TRBD1 aligns across 7 bases. Germline CDR1 reads SEHNR; CDR2 reads FQNEAQ (reference sequence). V was clipped by 4 bases and J by 0 bases; unmatched bases: 2. The CDR3 spans 15 residues. The CDR3 here is CASSSGQANTGELFF. The CDR3 DNA follows: TGTGCCAGCAGCTCCGGACAGGCGAACACCGGGGAGCTGTTTTTT.

This clone was picked up one time. The chain recombines TRBV19 with TRBJ2-7, with unresolved D. Germline V gives CDR1 LNHDA, CDR2 SQIVND (reference sequence). This CDR3 is 14 amino acids long. V was pared by 1 base and J by 6 bases, with 13 bases between. The CDR3 DNA follows: TGTGCCAGTAGTATAGGGCTAGAATTAAGCGAGCAGTACTTC. Amino acid sequence: CASSIGLELSEQYF.

The rearrangement uses TRBV5-1 and TRBJ2-5; the D gene could be TRBD1 or TRBD2 (6 bases each). Per germline, CDR1 SGHRS and CDR2 YFSETQ. CDR3 length: 14 amino acids. Trimming stripped 3 bases from V and 1 base from J, with 10 bases between. CDR3 DNA sequence: TGCGCCAGCAGCTGGGGGGACATCCAAGAGACCCAGTACTTC. Protein: CASSWGDIQETQYF.

V usage is TRBV28 and J usage is TRBJ1-4; 7 bases match TRBD1. CDR1 is MDHEN, CDR2 SYDVKM, per germline. The ends lost 6 bases at V and 0 bases at J; junction bases unmatched: 7. This CDR3 spans 16 amino acids. CDR3 coding DNA: TGTGCCAGCAGCCAGGGGGGCGGGGCAACTAATGAAAAACTGTTTTTT. Its protein is CASSQGGGATNEKLFF.

This chain connects TRBV3-1 (or the pseudogene TRBV3-2) to TRBJ2-2; the match to TRBD2 covers 9 bases. V lost 0 bases, J lost 4 bases, and 12 bases stayed unmatched. CDR3 size: 19 residues. The V gene's germline CDR1 is LGHDT and CDR2 YNNKEL (reference sequence). Here the CDR3 DNA reads TGTGCCAGCAGCCAAGATCGGTTTAGCGGGAGAGGTATCACCGGGGAGCTGTTTTTT. Its translation: CASSQDRFSGRGITGELFF.

V is TRBV19 and J is TRBJ1-5; 7 positions agree with TRBD1. The ends lost 3 bases at V and 0 bases at J; junction bases unmatched: 5. CDR1 and CDR2 (germline): LNHDA, SQIVND (reference sequence). The length of the CDR3 is 16 residues. CDR3 nucleotides: TGTGCCAGTAGTATGGGGACAGTCAATAGCAATCAGCCCCAGCATTTT. Its protein product is CASSMGTVNSNQPQHF. The complete variable domain, with remaining parts taken from reference TRBV19 and TRBJ1-5, reads DGGITQSPKYLFRKEGQNVTLSCEQNLNHDAMYWYRQDPGQGLRLIYYSQIVNDFQKGDIAEGYSVSREKKESFPLTVTSAQKNPTAFYLCASSMGTVNSNQPQHFGDGTRLSIL.

Turning to this clone: This CDR3 is also generated by other DNA sequences in the sample. J is TRBJ2-7 and V is TRBV12-3 or TRBV12-4; D gene uncertain. CDR3 size: 11 residues. V was pared by 6 bases and J by 7 bases, with 10 bases between. The CDR3 DNA is TGTGCCAGCAGCTCCCCCTGGGAGCAGTACTTC. Translating it yields CASSSPWEQYF.

Only a few counts were recorded for this clone. The chain combines TRBV20-1 with TRBJ2-7; D possibly corresponds to TRBD1 (5 bases). This CDR3 is built from 11 residues. CDR1 and CDR2 (germline): DFQATT, SNEGSKA (reference sequence). V lost 6 bases and J 7 bases, leaving 13 bases between the germline ends. This CDR3 reads CSAKDIAEQYF. CDR3 DNA sequence: TGCAGTGCGAAGGACATTGCGGAGCAGTACTTC.

The CDR3 DNA sequence: TGTGCCAGCAGCTTAGCGGGAGGGAGCTCCTACGAGCAGTACTTC. It translates to CASSLAGGSSYEQYF. The chain uses TRBV7-3 and TRBJ2-7; 9 bases align to TRBD2. V lost 2 bases, J lost 0 bases, and 2 bases stayed unmatched. The CDR3 loop spans 15 amino acids. CDR1 is SGHTA and CDR2 is FQGTGA in the germline V gene.

J is TRBJ2-1 and V is TRBV7-9, with D possibly matching TRBD2 (6 bases). The CDR3 is made up of 14 amino acids. V dropped 5 bases and J dropped 0 bases, with 8 bases sitting between them. The V gene's germline CDR1 is SEHNR and CDR2 FQNEAQ (reference sequence). CDR3 nucleotides: TGTGCCAGCAGCGGCGGGACCTCCTACAATGAGCAGTTCTTC. Translation: CASSGGTSYNEQFF.

The J gene is TRBJ2-5, the V gene TRBV6-5; the D is unclear. Trimming cost V 0 bases and J 5 bases, with 7 bases left between them. The germline V gene encodes CDR1 MNHEY and CDR2 SVGAGI. The CDR3 is made up of 13 amino acids. CDR3 sequence: CASSYSPRETQYF. CDR3 coding DNA: TGTGCCAGCAGTTACTCGCCACGGGAGACCCAGTACTTC.

This clone was seen more than once but under ten times. DNA for the CDR3: TGTGCCAGCAGCCCTAATCAGGGGGTGAACTATGGCTACACCTTC. It is translated as CASSPNQGVNYGYTF. This chain uses TRBV4-2 with TRBJ1-2; 7 bases line up with TRBD1. The CDR3 is 15 amino acids. Germline trimming cut 4 bases from V and 2 bases from J; bases unmatched to any gene: 7. Germline CDR1 and CDR2: LGHNA and YNFKEQ.

The CDR3, as DNA: TGTGCCAGCAGCTTCGGGACAGTTAATGAAAAACTGTTTTTT. Translating it yields CASSFGTVNEKLFF. V usage is TRBV3-1 (or the pseudogene TRBV3-2) and J usage is TRBJ1-4; 7 bases are a match to TRBD1. The V gene's germline CDR1 is LGHDT and CDR2 YNNKEL (reference sequence). The CDR3 has 14 amino acids. V shed 5 bases, J shed 4 bases, and the junction held 4 bases outside the gene matches.

This clone showed up just a few times. The chain carries TRBV4-2 and TRBJ1-2; D call uncertain. CDR3 length: 14 amino acids. V was trimmed by 0 bases and J by 2 bases, leaving 7 bases between them. CDR1 is LGHNA and CDR2 is YNFKEQ in the germline V gene. For the CDR3, the DNA is TGTGCCAGCAGCCAAGATATGGGGAACTATGGCTACACCTTC. It yields the protein CASSQDMGNYGYTF.

With regard to this clone: One end of the junction does not line up with germline, which may come from a read error. The chain carries TRBV28 and TRBJ2-7, with D perhaps TRBD1 (6 bases). The CDR3 loop spans 13 amino acids. Germline V gene data show CDR1 as MDHEN and CDR2 as SYDVKM. CDR3 in amino acids: CASSSQQTGLGDF. The CDR3 DNA follows: TGTGCCAGCAGTTCCCAACAAACAGGGCTGGGGGACTTC.

About this clone: At one of its ends the junction is not consistent with the germline gene, which may arise from a read error. V gene TRBV5-1 combines with J gene TRBJ1-6, with 8 bases lining up with TRBD1. The germline V gene has CDR1 SGHRS and CDR2 YFSETQ. The CDR3 loop spans 13 amino acids. CDR3: CASSLDRVSPLHF. CDR3 nucleotides: TGCGCCAGCAGTTTGGACAGGGTTTCACCCCTCCACTTT.

The chain joins TRBV9 to TRBJ2-3; TRBD1 or TRBD2 may be the D gene (5 bases each). Trimming cost V 3 bases and J 2 bases, with 13 bases left between them. The CDR3 totals 15 residues. CDR1 is SGDLS and CDR2 is YYNGEE in the germline V gene. CDR3 residues: CASSEGIGTTDTQYF. The CDR3 region has the DNA TGTGCCAGCAGCGAGGGGATCGGGACCACAGATACGCAGTATTTT. The whole variable domain, filled in from reference TRBV9 and TRBJ2-3, reads DSGVTQTPKHLITATGQRVTLRCSPRSGDLSVYWYQQSLDQGLQFLIQYYNGEERAKGNILERFSAQQFPDLHSELNLSSLELGDSALYFCASSEGIGTTDTQYFGPGTRLTVL.

The chain recombines TRBV7-2 with TRBJ1-6; tentatively, D is TRBD1 (5 bases). Per germline, CDR1 SGHTA and CDR2 FQGNSA. With 2 bases removed from V and 8 bases from J, the gap between germline ends came to 19 bases. There are 17 residues in the CDR3. Written as DNA, the CDR3 is TGTGCCAGCAGCTTAATTCCTGCAGGGTTAACGTATTCACCCCTCCACTTT. Its translation is CASSLIPAGLTYSPLHF.

The chain links TRBV19 to TRBJ1-4; the D is unclear. The V end was cut by 7 bases, the J end by 9 bases, with 21 bases between. Germline values: CDR1 LNHDA, CDR2 SQIVND (reference sequence). The CDR3 length is 15 residues. DNA of the CDR3: TGTGCCAGTACCCCGACCGGGATAACGACCCAAAAACTGTTTTTT. As protein: CASTPTGITTQKLFF.